A selection of T cell receptor beta chains follows, all from one sample in a study of blood T cell repertoires in COVID-19. Profiling relied on immunoSEQ multiplex PCR, and the TCRdb table lists in-frame clones only, not all of them. The table has 200,000 to 250,000 clones, about 88% seen once; the top ten hold under 2%. Sequencing input: peripheral blood. The receptors stem from a man between 65 and 79 years old with acute or convalescent COVID-19. The conserved cysteine and the conserved F or W are not part of the CDR3 here. A D gene is named only where the DNA matches it firmly. Size is stated for part of the rows, as once, few or many counts, or as a class when the clone is expanded.

D gene	clone size	V gene	CDR3 protein
.	.	TRBV21-1	ASSKERSTSGSHHEQY
.	.	TRBV11-2	ASSFSSSYNEQF
TRBD2	.	TRBV6-1	ASSEQSLAGGNEQF
.	once	TRBV30	AWREGGETQY
TRBD1	.	TRBV30	AWAPGQGAGYGYT
.	.	TRBV10-3	AISESQMLNTEAF
.	.	TRBV18	ASSKQVDEKLF
TRBD1	.	TRBV7-2	ASSSSYRGTGYT
.	.	TRBV28	ASRRAGVNTEAF
.	once	TRBV6-6	ASSFTGIGTEAF
.	few	TRBV3-1/TRBV3-2	ASSQAWGTGSQPQH
TRBD2	.	TRBV28	ASSSFLAGGSTDTQY
.	once	TRBV4-2	ASSYFGQHYGYT
.	.	TRBV7-2	ASSLRSSTDTQY
.	few	TRBV28	ATTPTGSHYEQY
.	.	TRBV5-6	ASSLLGAGYT
.	.	TRBV19	ASSMSRGNTEAF
TRBD2	.	TRBV15	ATSRDGRASGRAGANVLT
TRBD1	.	TRBV6-6	ASSYREGAFQPQH